This T cell receptor beta chain was retrieved from a study of STAT3 mutations in large granular lymphocyte leukemia. The data were produced by immunoSEQ multiplex PCR, yet TCRdb's version contains in-frame clones alone and is incomplete. The sample contains tens of thousands of clones, approximately 86% of which appear only once. Note on this clone: Antigen: not known.

This CDR3 region has 14 residues. Unmatched junction bases numbered 7, after V lost 3 bases and J lost 5 bases. The germline V gene has CDR1 SGHRS and CDR2 YFSETQ. Points from the study as a whole: Samples missed the first appearance of the clone. In T-cell large granular lymphocyte leukemia, about half of patients showed multiple immunodominant subclonotypes.

This clonotype was obtained from a man aged 55 to 70 with T-cell large granular lymphocyte leukemia. Some clones in this sample may be carry-over from other donors' samples. The chain employs TRBV5-1 and TRBJ2-5; the match to TRBD1 covers 7 bases. The sequenced sample was peripheral blood mononuclear cells. CDR3 amino acids: CASSSKQGWETQYF. The CDR3 DNA is TGCGCCAGCAGCTCAAAACAGGGGTGGGAGACCCAGTACTTC.